This T cell receptor beta chain derives from a study of blood T cell repertoires in COVID-19. Looking at the study overall: Acute-phase and convalescent COVID-19 samples originated in the United States, Italy and Spain. Sources were T cells, B-cell-depleted T cells, or PBMCs; the material itself was cDNA or gDNA.

Under the authors' procedure: Nucleated cell counts were estimated from reference gene primer amplification. Data came from immunoSEQ multiplex PCR; TCRdb stores just in-frame clones and leaves some out. The V and J calls and clone size were taken over from that table, and D and trimming were inferred from the DNA. The repertoire includes about 100,000 clones, 75% to 95% of them detected once, and roughly 6% sits in the top ten. Deletions cut 2 bases from V and 3 bases from J, with 7 bases between. Germline V gives CDR1 SGHVS, CDR2 FNYEAQ. The CDR3 is 13 residues long. The chain uses TRBV7-6 and TRBJ1-2; D is perhaps TRBD1 (5 bases). This receptor was identified in a human donor in a cohort sampled during active COVID-19. The sequenced sample was peripheral blood. CDR3 bases: TGTGCCAGCAGCTTAACGGGGGACTATGGCTACACCTTC. Protein: CASSLTGDYGYTF. Supplemented by reference TRBV7-6 and TRBJ1-2, the full variable domain reads GAGVSQSPRYKVTKRGQDVALRCDPISGHVSLYWYRQALGQGPEFLTYFNYEAQQDKSGLPNDRFSAERPEGSISTLTIQRTEQRDSAMYRCASSLTGDYGYTFGSGTRLTVV.